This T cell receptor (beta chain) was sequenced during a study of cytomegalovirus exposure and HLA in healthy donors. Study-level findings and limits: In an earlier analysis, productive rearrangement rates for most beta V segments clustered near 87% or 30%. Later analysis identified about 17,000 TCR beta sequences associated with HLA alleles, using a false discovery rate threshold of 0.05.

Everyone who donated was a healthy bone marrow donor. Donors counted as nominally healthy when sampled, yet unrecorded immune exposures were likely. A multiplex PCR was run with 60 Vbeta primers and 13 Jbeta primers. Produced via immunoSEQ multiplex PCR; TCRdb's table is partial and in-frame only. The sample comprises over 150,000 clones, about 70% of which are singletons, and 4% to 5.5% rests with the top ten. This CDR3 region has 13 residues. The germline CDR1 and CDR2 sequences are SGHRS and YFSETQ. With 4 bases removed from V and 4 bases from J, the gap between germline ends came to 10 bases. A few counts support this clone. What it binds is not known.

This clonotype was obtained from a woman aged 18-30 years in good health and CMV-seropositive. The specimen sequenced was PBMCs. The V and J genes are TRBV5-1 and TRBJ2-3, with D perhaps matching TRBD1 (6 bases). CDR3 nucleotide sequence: TGCGCCAGCAGCAAAACAGGGCCAGATACGCAGTATTTT. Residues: CASSKTGPDTQYF.